The 2 T cell receptor beta chains reported below all come from one sample, sequenced in a study of read filtering for tumor transcriptome and immune sequencing. Molecular barcoded adaptors covering alpha/delta and beta/gamma chains were used on approximately 400 ng RNA. TCRdb reanalysed the reads using MiXCR and keeps one entry per CDR3 protein. The sample lists 60,000 to 75,000 distinct CDR3 sequences, approximately 18% occurring once. The specimen was a population of CD138-negative cells sorted from bone marrow. These receptors were collected from a donor aged 40 or older with multiple myeloma.

There are many counts of this clonotype. The V gene is TRBV3-1, the J gene TRBJ2-1; 9 positions agree with TRBD2. Germline assignment: CDR1 LGHDT and CDR2 YNNKEL (reference sequence). J lost 3 bases, V lost 0 bases, and 3 bases had no gene match. This CDR3 spans 16 amino acids. The CDR3 reads CASSQEGTSYYNEQFF. The CDR3 nucleotides are TGTGCCAGCAGCCAAGAGGGGACTAGCTACTACAATGAGCAGTTCTTC.

Regarding this clonotype: A clone one base away is much larger, so this may be a read error. This sequence joins TRBV7-3 and TRBJ2-1; tentative D call: TRBD1 (6 bases). Germline V lookup: CDR1 SGHTA, CDR2 FQGTGA. The CDR3 covers 11 residues. As DNA, the CDR3 is TGTGCCAGCAGCCTGAACAGGGTTCAGCTCTTC. This sequence encodes CASSLNRVQLF.